The 26 T cell receptor beta chains given below trace back to one sample, sequenced in a study of shared clonotypes between healthy human individuals. Terminally differentiated effector memory CD45RA+ cells were excluded from the naive CD8 cells, which were CD45RO-negative and positively selected for CCR7. The method was immunoSEQ multiplex PCR; TCRdb's version includes in-frame clones alone and lacks a portion of them. The data show 650,000 to 800,000 clones, just over 90% seen once. The sequenced material came from naive CD8+ T cells sorted from blood. These receptors originate from a man aged 30 to 45 in good health.

The chain employs TRBV29-1 and TRBJ2-7; D perhaps matches TRBD2 (6 bases). CDR1 is SQVTM and CDR2 is ANQGSEA in the germline V gene. This CDR3 region has 14 residues. V was clipped by 6 bases and J by 4 bases, with 19 bases between them. The CDR3 nucleotides read TGCAGCGTGGGCGGGACTTTCGGCAAATACGAGCAGTACTTC. Translation: CSVGGTFGKYEQYF.

V usage is TRBV4-1 and J usage is TRBJ2-5; 9 bases map to TRBD2. Looked up from germline, CDR1 is MGHRA and CDR2 is YSYEKL. CDR3 size: 15 residues. The V segment lost 8 bases and the J segment 3 bases; nucleotides outside the gene matches: 10. Written as DNA, the CDR3 is TGCGCCAGCGCCTCAACTAGCGGGCTCGAAGAGACCCAGTACTTC. Translating it yields CASASTSGLEETQYF.

This chain connects TRBV7-2 to TRBJ2-2; 7 positions agree with TRBD2. CDR1 SGHTA and CDR2 FQGNSA come from the germline V gene. The length of the CDR3 is 12 residues. J was trimmed by 7 bases and V by 5 bases; bases with no gene match: 1. The CDR3 sequence: CASSRGVGELFF. CDR3 nucleotides: TGTGCCAGCAGCCGGGGGGTCGGGGAGCTGTTTTTT. Based on the CDR3 plus reference TRBV7-2 and TRBJ2-2, the full variable domain is GAGVSQSPSNKVTEKGKDVELRCDPISGHTALYWYRQSLGQGLEFLIYFQGNSAPDKSGLPSDRFSAERTGGSVSTLTIQRTQQEDSAVYLCASSRGVGELFFGEGSRLTVL.

The V gene is TRBV7-6, the J gene TRBJ2-1; the D gene is possibly TRBD2 (5 bases). In germline, CDR1 is SGHVS, CDR2 FNYEAQ. V lost 1 base, J lost 10 bases, and 14 bases lay in between. The CDR3 length is 14 residues. CDR3 DNA: TGTGCCAGCAGCTTAGGTGGTAGCAGCGGAGAGCAGTTCTTC. This encodes CASSLGGSSGEQFF.

The chain carries TRBV28 and TRBJ2-1; D is possibly TRBD1 (5 bases). Germline loops: CDR1 MDHEN, CDR2 SYDVKM. Trimming took off 9 bases at V and 8 bases at J, with 14 bases between the two ends. This CDR3 is 12 amino acids long. The chain's CDR3 is CASGKSGHEQFF. The CDR3 DNA follows: TGTGCCAGTGGGAAGTCAGGGCATGAGCAGTTCTTC. Filled out from reference TRBV28 and TRBJ2-1, the complete variable domain reads DVKVTQSSRYLVKRTGEKVFLECVQDMDHENMFWYRQDPGLGLRLIYFSYDVKMKEKGDIPEGYSVSREKKERFSLILESASTNQTSMYLCASGKSGHEQFFGPGTRLTVL.

This clone was found once. The chain carries TRBV19 and TRBJ2-1, with 10 nucleotides matching TRBD2. V shed 5 bases and J 6 bases; nucleotides not matched to a gene: 7. The CDR3 sequence is 15 residues long. In germline, CDR1 is LNHDA, CDR2 SQIVND (reference sequence). In DNA, the CDR3 is TGTGCCAGTAGTTCTAGCGGGAGTCGAAGCAATGAGCAGTTCTTC. It encodes CASSSSGSRSNEQFF.

The chain carries TRBV25-1 and TRBJ2-5; tentatively, D is TRBD2 (5 bases). V shed 2 bases and J shed 4 bases, with 8 bases lying between them. This CDR3 contains 13 residues. The germline CDR1 and CDR2 sequences are MGHDK and SYGVNS. This CDR3 reads CASSEGGPETQYF. CDR3 nucleotide sequence: TGTGCCAGCAGTGAAGGAGGCCCAGAGACCCAGTACTTC.

The chain recombines TRBV7-9 with TRBJ2-3; D remains unclear. Trimming took 6 bases from V and 8 from J, leaving 15 bases between them. Germline-derived CDR1 and CDR2 are SEHNR and FQNEAQ (reference sequence). The CDR3 runs 13 residues. CDR3 sequence: CASRAPSGLTQYF. Written as DNA, the CDR3 is TGTGCCAGCAGGGCCCCTAGTGGCCTTACGCAGTATTTT.

This clone appeared once. A junction end diverges from the germline sequence, so it may reflect a read error. The J gene is TRBJ1-1, the V gene TRBV5-3; a possible D gene is TRBD1 (6 bases). TRBV5-3 is flagged as an ORF with uncertain function. The CDR3 is made up of 12 amino acids. The DNA for the CDR3 is TGTGCCAGCAGAAAGGGGGGGAGTTCGGCTCTCTTT. Translated, it gives CASRKGGSSALF.

The chain carries TRBV28 and TRBJ1-2, with TRBD1 as a possible D gene (5 bases). Germline V lookup: CDR1 MDHEN, CDR2 SYDVKM. CDR3 size: 16 residues. V was trimmed by 10 bases and J by 4 bases, leaving 25 bases between them. DNA for the CDR3: TGTGCCACTTTAACGGGGGATGTGGTACGCACCTATGGCTACACCTTC. This gives the protein CATLTGDVVRTYGYTF.

V is TRBV9 and J is TRBJ2-7, with 8 bases that match TRBD2. This CDR3 is built from 14 residues. After removal of 0 bases from V and 3 bases from J, the junction contained 2 bases not matched to a gene. Germline CDR1 is SGDLS and CDR2 is YYNGEE. The CDR3 DNA reads TGTGCCAGCAGCGTAGACGGGACTAGCTACGAGCAGTACTTC. Translated, it gives CASSVDGTSYEQYF.

J is TRBJ2-4 and V is TRBV11-2, with 9 bases aligning to TRBD2. Germline V gene data show CDR1 as SGHAT and CDR2 as FQNNGV. The CDR3 sequence is 15 residues long. V was pared by 5 bases and J by 10 bases, with 12 bases of the junction left unmatched. Here the CDR3 DNA reads TGTGCCAGCAGCGGGCGGGAGGGCCTCCTGACAATTCAGTACTTC. This encodes CASSGREGLLTIQYF.

As for this clone: Other DNA sequences of this sample code for an identical CDR3. This chain links TRBV27 with TRBJ2-7, with 7 bases that match TRBD1. Germline assignment: CDR1 MNHEY and CDR2 SMNVEV (reference sequence). J gave up 3 bases and V 2 bases, and 1 base lay outside the gene matches. CDR3 length: 13 amino acids. The CDR3 sequence: CASSLGTDYEQYF. CDR3 DNA sequence: TGTGCCAGCAGTTTAGGGACAGACTACGAGCAGTACTTC.

The chain has TRBV15 and TRBJ2-2, with 9 bases lining up with TRBD2. The junction had 11 bases not matched to a gene; V was cut back by 0 bases and J by 0 bases. The CDR3 extends over 20 amino acids. Germline CDR1 and CDR2: LNHNV and YYDKDF (reference sequence). CDR3 sequence (DNA): TGTGCCACCAGCAGAGACGGTTGGGTAGCTAGCGGGACGAACACCGGGGAGCTGTTTTTT. Encoded protein: CATSRDGWVASGTNTGELFF.

The rearrangement uses TRBV27 and TRBJ2-2; D is ambiguous. CDR3 length: 14 residues. Germline lookup yields CDR1 MNHEY and CDR2 SMNVEV (reference sequence). The ends were cut back, 6 bases at V and 5 bases at J, with 13 bases in the middle. CDR3 bases: TGTGCCAGCAGGTCCCTTGCAGTGACCGGGGAGCTGTTTTTT. Translation: CASRSLAVTGELFF.

The gene calls are TRBV7-8 and TRBJ1-1; unclear D gene. Trimming took 8 bases from V and 5 from J, leaving 18 bases between them. CDR1 is SGHVS and CDR2 is FQNEAQ in the germline V gene. CDR3 length: 14 residues. CDR3 sequence: CASERRDPKTEAFF. The CDR3 DNA reads TGTGCCAGCGAAAGACGGGATCCGAAGACTGAAGCTTTCTTT.

The chain employs TRBV4-1 and TRBJ2-2, with 10 bases lining up with TRBD1. Trimming removed 2 bases from V and 5 bases from J; junction bases left unmatched: 5. This CDR3 is 16 amino acids long. CDR1 is MGHRA and CDR2 is YSYEKL in the germline V gene. The CDR3 bases are TGCGCCAGCAGCCAACTCGGGACAGGGGATACCGGGGAGCTGTTTTTT. Its translation is CASSQLGTGDTGELFF.

The J gene is TRBJ2-7, the V gene TRBV29-1, with 13 bases aligning to TRBD2. This CDR3 has 18 amino acids. Looked up from germline, CDR1 is SQVTM and CDR2 is ANQGSEA. Trimming at V came to 1 base and at J to 0 bases, leaving 9 bases not matched to a gene. The CDR3, as DNA: TGCAGCGTTGAAGGGTCGACTAGCGGGAGGCCTAGCTCCTACGAGCAGTACTTC. This codes for CSVEGSTSGRPSSYEQYF.

V and J are TRBV28 and TRBJ1-2; tentative D call: TRBD1 (5 bases). Germline V gene sequence: CDR1 MDHEN, CDR2 SYDVKM. This CDR3 contains 15 residues. Trimming shortened V by 1 base and J by 8 bases, and 17 bases separated the two germline ends. The CDR3 coding sequence is TGTGCCAGCAGTTTATATCCCCCCGGGGGAAGGGGCTACACCTTC. Amino acids: CASSLYPPGGRGYTF.

The chain couples TRBV4-3 to TRBJ2-3; D is undetermined. CDR1 and CDR2 (germline): LGHNA, YSLEER. The V end was cut by 2 bases, the J end by 6 bases, with 15 bases between. This CDR3 has 15 amino acids. CDR3 coding DNA: TGCGCCAGCAGCCAATTCCGACGGACGGCGGATACGCAGTATTTT. This gives the protein CASSQFRRTADTQYF.

The chain joins TRBV7-2 to TRBJ2-7, with 15 bases lining up with TRBD2. CDR1 and CDR2 from the germline V gene are SGHTA and FQGNSA. The CDR3 has 16 residues. V was pared by 5 bases and J by 3 bases, with 5 bases of the junction left unmatched. The CDR3 region is CASSPGTSGRLYEQYF. The CDR3, as DNA: TGTGCCAGCAGCCCAGGGACTAGCGGGAGGCTCTACGAGCAGTACTTC.

The V gene is TRBV7-9, the J gene TRBJ1-5; D not certain. Germline V gene data show CDR1 as SEHNR and CDR2 as FQNEAQ (reference sequence). CDR3 length: 13 residues. The V and J ends lost 2 bases and 3 bases respectively, with 5 bases between them. CDR3 in amino acids: CASSLRLNQPQHF. In nucleotides, the CDR3 is TGTGCCAGCAGCTTACGCCTCAATCAGCCCCAGCATTTT.

The V call is TRBV7-6, the J call TRBJ2-1, with 11 bases identical to TRBD2. Trimming took 1 base from V and 4 from J; bases not matched to a gene: 12. The CDR3 consists of 19 residues. The V gene's germline CDR1 is SGHVS and CDR2 FNYEAQ. The CDR3 here is CASSLGGGAGTSGYNEQFF. DNA of the CDR3: TGTGCCAGCAGCTTAGGTGGGGGGGCCGGGACTAGCGGATACAATGAGCAGTTCTTC.

CDR3 nucleotide sequence: TGTGCCAGCAGTTTTAGCGGGATGCACAATGAGCAGTTCTTC. Translated: CASSFSGMHNEQFF. The chain links TRBV27 to TRBJ2-1; 8 bases are a match to TRBD2. This CDR3 has 14 amino acids. V shed 3 bases and J 5 bases; nucleotides not matched to a gene: 3. Germline V gene lookup returns CDR1 MNHEY and CDR2 SMNVEV (reference sequence).

The chain has TRBV9 and TRBJ1-1; 8 nucleotides align to TRBD1. The CDR3 runs 13 residues. Germline CDR1 SGDLS, CDR2 YYNGEE. V shed 0 bases, J shed 10 bases, and the junction held 5 bases outside the gene matches. The CDR3: CASSVGTGRVAFF. CDR3 DNA: TGTGCCAGCAGCGTAGGGACAGGGCGCGTAGCTTTCTTT.

This clone was observed a few times. This chain joins TRBV7-7 and TRBJ2-2, with 8 bases fitting TRBD2. The CDR3 has 15 residues. Germline CDR1 SSHAT, CDR2 FNYEAQ (reference sequence). Losses at the gene ends were 9 bases for V and 4 bases for J; bases not matched to a gene: 10. CDR3 amino acids: CARMKSGGPTGELFF. CDR3 sequence (DNA): TGTGCCAGAATGAAGTCGGGAGGGCCCACCGGGGAGCTGTTTTTT.